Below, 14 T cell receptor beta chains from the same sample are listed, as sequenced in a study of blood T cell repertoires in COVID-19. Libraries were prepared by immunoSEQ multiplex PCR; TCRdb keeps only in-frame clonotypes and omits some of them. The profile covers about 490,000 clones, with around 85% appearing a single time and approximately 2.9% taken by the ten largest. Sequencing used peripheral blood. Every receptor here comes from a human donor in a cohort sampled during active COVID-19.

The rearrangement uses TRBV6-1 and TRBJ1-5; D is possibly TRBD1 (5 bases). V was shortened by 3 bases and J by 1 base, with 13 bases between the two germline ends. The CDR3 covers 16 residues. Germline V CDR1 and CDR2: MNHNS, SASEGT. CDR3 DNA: TGTGCCAGCAGTGATGGGGGACTACTAAGCAATCAGCCCCAGCATTTT. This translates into CASSDGGLLSNQPQHF.

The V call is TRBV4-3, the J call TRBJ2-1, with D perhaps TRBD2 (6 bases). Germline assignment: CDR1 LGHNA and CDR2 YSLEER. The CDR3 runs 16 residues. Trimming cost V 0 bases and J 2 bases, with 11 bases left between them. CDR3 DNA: TGCGCCAGCAGCCAAGACCCGGGAGCGGCCTACAATGAGCAGTTCTTC. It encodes CASSQDPGAAYNEQFF.

CDR3 loop: CASSVGGLYQPQHF. The CDR3 DNA is TGTGCCAGCAGCGTAGGGGGACTTTATCAGCCCCAGCATTTT. V is TRBV9 and J is TRBJ1-5; possibly TRBD1 for D (5 bases). CDR1 is SGDLS, CDR2 YYNGEE, per germline. The CDR3 totals 14 residues. V dropped 0 bases and J dropped 5 bases, with 9 bases sitting between them.

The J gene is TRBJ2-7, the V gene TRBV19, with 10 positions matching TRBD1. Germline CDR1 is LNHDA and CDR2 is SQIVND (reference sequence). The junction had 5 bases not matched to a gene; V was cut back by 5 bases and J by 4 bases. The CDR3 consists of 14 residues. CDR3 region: CASSLRQGAYEQYF. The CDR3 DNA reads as TGTGCCAGTAGTTTGCGACAGGGGGCGTACGAGCAGTACTTC.

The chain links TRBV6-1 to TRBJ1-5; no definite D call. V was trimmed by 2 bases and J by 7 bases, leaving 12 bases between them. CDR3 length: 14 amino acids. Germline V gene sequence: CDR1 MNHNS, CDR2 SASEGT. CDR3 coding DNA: TGTGCCAGCAGTGAATCGGGGATGGGACAGCCCCAGCATTTT. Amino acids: CASSESGMGQPQHF.

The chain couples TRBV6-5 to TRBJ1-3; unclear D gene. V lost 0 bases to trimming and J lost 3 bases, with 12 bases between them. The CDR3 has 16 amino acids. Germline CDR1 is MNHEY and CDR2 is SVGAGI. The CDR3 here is CASSYSQLELGNTIYF. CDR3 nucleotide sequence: TGTGCCAGCAGTTACTCGCAGTTGGAGCTTGGAAACACCATATATTTT.

CDR3 region: CASSQAGGAYGYTF. The CDR3, as DNA: TGTGCCAGCAGCCAAGCAGGGGGTGCGTATGGCTACACCTTC. The chain uses TRBV3-1 (or the pseudogene TRBV3-2) and TRBJ1-2; 7 bases line up with TRBD1. CDR1 and CDR2 from the germline V gene are LGHDT and YNNKEL (reference sequence). The CDR3 is 14 residues long. After removal of 1 base from V and 5 bases from J, the junction contained 4 bases not matched to a gene.

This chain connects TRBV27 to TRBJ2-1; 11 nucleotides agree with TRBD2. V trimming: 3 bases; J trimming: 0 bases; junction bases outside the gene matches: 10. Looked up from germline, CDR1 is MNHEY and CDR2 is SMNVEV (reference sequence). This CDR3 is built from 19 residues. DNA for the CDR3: TGTGCCAGCAGTTTCCGCGGACTAGCGGGCGGCCTCTCCTACAATGAGCAGTTCTTC. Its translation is CASSFRGLAGGLSYNEQFF.

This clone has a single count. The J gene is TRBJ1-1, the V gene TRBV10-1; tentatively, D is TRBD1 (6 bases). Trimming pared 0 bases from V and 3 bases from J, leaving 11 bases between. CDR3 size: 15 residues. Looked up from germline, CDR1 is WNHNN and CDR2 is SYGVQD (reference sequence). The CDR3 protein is CASSESRGIHTEAFF. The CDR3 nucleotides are TGCGCCAGCAGTGAGTCCAGGGGTATCCACACTGAAGCTTTCTTT.

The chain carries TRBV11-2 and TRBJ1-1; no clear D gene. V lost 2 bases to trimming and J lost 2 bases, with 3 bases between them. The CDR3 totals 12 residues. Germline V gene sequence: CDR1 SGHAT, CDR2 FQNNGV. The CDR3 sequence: CASSLSNTEAFF. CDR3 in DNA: TGTGCCAGCAGCTTATCTAACACTGAAGCTTTCTTT.

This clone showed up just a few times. The CDR3 region has the DNA TGCGCCAGCAGCCAATGGACAGGGGAACCCCTCCACTTT. Protein product: CASSQWTGEPLHF. The rearrangement uses TRBV4-3 and TRBJ1-6; TRBD1 matches 9 bases. This CDR3 contains 13 residues. Germline V CDR1 and CDR2: LGHNA, YSLEER. V was pared by 2 bases and J by 12 bases, with 2 bases of the junction left unmatched.

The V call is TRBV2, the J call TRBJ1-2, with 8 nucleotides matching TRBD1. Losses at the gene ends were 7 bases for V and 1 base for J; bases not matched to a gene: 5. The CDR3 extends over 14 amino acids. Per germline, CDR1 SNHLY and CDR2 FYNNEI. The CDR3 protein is CASIRGQDNYGYTF. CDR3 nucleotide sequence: TGTGCCAGCATCCGGGGACAGGATAACTATGGCTACACCTTC.

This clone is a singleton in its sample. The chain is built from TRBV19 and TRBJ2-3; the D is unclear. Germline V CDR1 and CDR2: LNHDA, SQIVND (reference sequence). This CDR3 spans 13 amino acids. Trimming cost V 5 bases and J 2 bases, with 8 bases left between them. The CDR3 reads CASSRVSTDTQYF. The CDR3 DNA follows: TGTGCCAGTAGTCGGGTCTCCACAGATACGCAGTATTTT.

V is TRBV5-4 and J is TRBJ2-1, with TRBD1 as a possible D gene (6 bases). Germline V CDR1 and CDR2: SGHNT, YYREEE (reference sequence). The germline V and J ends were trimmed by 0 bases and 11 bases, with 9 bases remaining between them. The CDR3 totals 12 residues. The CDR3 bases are TGTGCCAGCAGCTTGGCCGGGGACAAGCAGTTCTTC. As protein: CASSLAGDKQFF.